This T cell receptor beta chain was observed in a study of blood T cell repertoires in COVID-19. The method was immunoSEQ multiplex PCR; TCRdb's version includes in-frame clones alone and lacks a portion of them. The data hold about 51,000 clones, with around 83% observed a single time. V lost 0 bases, J lost 4 bases, and 4 bases lay in between. Germline CDR1 LGHDT, CDR2 YNNKEL (reference sequence). This CDR3 has 12 amino acids. The specimen sequenced was peripheral blood. This TCR derives from a man aged 80 or over with active COVID-19. The chain recombines TRBV3-1 (or the pseudogene TRBV3-2) with TRBJ2-7; the D is unclear. The CDR3 is CASSQDRYEQYF. DNA of the CDR3: TGTGCCAGCAGCCAAGATCGGTACGAGCAGTACTTC.